Following are 9 T cell receptor beta chains from one sample sequenced in a study of shared clonotypes between healthy human individuals (dated by TCRdb to the early 2020s). Libraries were built with the immunoSEQ multiplex PCR assay. The immuneACCESS repertoire file appears here via TCRdb, limited to in-frame rearrangements. These files lack a portion of the clones; in checked studies, under half of the deficit traces to unresolved V genes, and the cause of the others is not known. The sample table records about 2.2 million clones; about 93% of these occur just once. The leading ten clones occupy more than 1.5% of the sample. CD8 naive samples were CD45RO-negative cells positively selected for CCR7, giving a CD45RA+CCR7+ population that excluded TemRA cells. Sequencing input: naive CD8+ T cells from PBMCs. The sample's cell subset or site label, decoded: CD45RA+CCR7+. These receptor sequences come from a man aged 18 to 29 in good health. Some clones in this sample may be carry-over from other donors' samples.

This clone was recorded only once. This chain connects TRBV7-9 to TRBJ2-5; tentatively, D is TRBD1 (6 bases). Trimming took off 5 bases at V and 2 bases at J, with 9 bases between the two ends. Germline CDR1 reads SEHNR; CDR2 reads FQNEAQ (reference sequence). There are 13 residues in the CDR3. CDR3: CASSGDIQETQYF. The CDR3 DNA sequence: TGTGCCAGCAGCGGGGACATTCAAGAGACCCAGTACTTC.

Comments on this clone: The identical CDR3 is also encoded by other nucleotide sequences in the sample. The rearrangement uses TRBV4-1 and TRBJ2-5; D unclear. This CDR3 spans 13 amino acids. V lost 1 base and J 5 bases, leaving 8 bases between the germline ends. In germline, CDR1 is MGHRA, CDR2 YSYEKL. CDR3 sequence: CASSQALGETQYF. Written as DNA, the CDR3 is TGCGCCAGCAGCCAAGCCCTCGGGGAGACCCAGTACTTC.

Here the CDR3 reads CASSLGPGNSYEQYF. CDR3 in DNA: TGTGCCAGCAGCTTAGGGCCAGGGAACTCCTACGAGCAGTACTTC. The rearrangement joins TRBV7-6 to TRBJ2-7, with a weak D call TRBD1 (5 bases). The CDR3 runs to 15 residues. V was cut by 1 base and J by 0 bases, with 10 bases left in between. Germline assignment: CDR1 SGHVS and CDR2 FNYEAQ.

J is TRBJ1-5 and V is TRBV19; D gene uncertain. Trimming stripped 1 base from V and 0 bases from J, with 7 bases between. CDR1 and CDR2 (germline): LNHDA, SQIVND (reference sequence). CDR3 length: 15 residues. CDR3 residues: CASSIGYSSNQPQHF. In DNA, the CDR3 is TGTGCCAGTAGTATAGGGTACAGTAGCAATCAGCCCCAGCATTTT. Full variable domain (outside the CDR3, taken from reference TRBV19 and TRBJ1-5): DGGITQSPKYLFRKEGQNVTLSCEQNLNHDAMYWYRQDPGQGLRLIYYSQIVNDFQKGDIAEGYSVSREKKESFPLTVTSAQKNPTAFYLCASSIGYSSNQPQHFGDGTRLSIL.

This clone appeared a few times. V usage is TRBV12-5 and J usage is TRBJ2-1, with D possibly TRBD2 on 6 matching bases. Trimming took off 6 bases at V and 4 bases at J, with 10 bases between the two ends. CDR1 and CDR2 (germline): LGHNT, FRNRAP. This CDR3 contains 13 residues. Here the CDR3 DNA reads TGTGCTAGTGGAATTGGGAGGTACAATGAGCAGTTCTTC. This codes for CASGIGRYNEQFF.

This clone was found once. This chain connects TRBV4-1 to TRBJ2-7; 12 nucleotides line up with TRBD2. The CDR3 loop spans 18 amino acids. Germline CDR1 and CDR2: MGHRA and YSYEKL. The ends lost 1 base at V and 3 bases at J; junction bases unmatched: 10. The DNA for the CDR3 is TGCGCCAGCAGCCAAGCTCAGGGGAGACTAGCGGGAGACTACGAGCAGTACTTC. Amino acid sequence: CASSQAQGRLAGDYEQYF.

This rearrangement joins TRBV30 to TRBJ1-4; D gene ambiguous. Germline V lookup: CDR1 GTSNPN, CDR2 SVGIG (reference sequence). This CDR3 spans 16 amino acids. Between the trimmed V and J ends, which lost 7 bases and 0 bases, there was a span of 18 bases. The CDR3 loop reads CASTEPADATNEKLFF. CDR3 DNA: TGTGCCTCCACGGAACCGGCTGACGCAACTAATGAAAAACTGTTTTTT.

The gene calls are TRBV27 and TRBJ1-2; 8 bases map to TRBD1. The CDR3 runs to 18 residues. V dropped 2 bases and J dropped 6; count of bases not matched to a gene: 17. Germline loops: CDR1 MNHEY, CDR2 SMNVEV (reference sequence). The DNA of the CDR3 is TGTGCCAGCAGTTTACTTCGGATGGTATCAGGGGGCCGCGATGGCTACACCTTC. It translates to CASSLLRMVSGGRDGYTF.

V gene TRBV11-3 combines with J gene TRBJ2-5; TRBD1 aligns across 7 bases. The trim removed 5 bases at V and 5 bases at J, leaving 8 bases unmatched. CDR3 size: 14 residues. CDR1 and CDR2 from the germline V gene are SGHNT and YENEEA. CDR3 coding DNA: TGTGCCAGCAGCCCGGACAGGAACGGGGAGACCCAGTACTTC. This gives the protein CASSPDRNGETQYF.